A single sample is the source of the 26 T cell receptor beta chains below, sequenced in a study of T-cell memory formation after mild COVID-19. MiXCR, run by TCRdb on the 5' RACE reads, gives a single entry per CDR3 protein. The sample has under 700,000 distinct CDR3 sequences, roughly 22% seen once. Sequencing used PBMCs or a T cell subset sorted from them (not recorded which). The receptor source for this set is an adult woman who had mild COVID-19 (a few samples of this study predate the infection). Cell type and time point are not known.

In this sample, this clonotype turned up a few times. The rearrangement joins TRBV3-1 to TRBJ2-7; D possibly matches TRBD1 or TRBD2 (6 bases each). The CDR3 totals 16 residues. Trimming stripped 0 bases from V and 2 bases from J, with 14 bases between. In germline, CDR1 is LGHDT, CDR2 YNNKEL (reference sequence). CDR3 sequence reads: CASSQDLCRGAYEQYF. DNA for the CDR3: TGTGCCAGCAGCCAAGATCTGTGTAGGGGGGCCTACGAGCAGTACTTC.

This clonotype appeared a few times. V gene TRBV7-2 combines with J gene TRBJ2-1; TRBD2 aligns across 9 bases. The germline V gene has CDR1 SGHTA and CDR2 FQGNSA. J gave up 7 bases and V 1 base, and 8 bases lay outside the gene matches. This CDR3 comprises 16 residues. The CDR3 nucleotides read TGTGCCAGCAGCTTAGTCGGGTTAGCGGGAGTAAATGAGCAGTTCTTC. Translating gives CASSLVGLAGVNEQFF. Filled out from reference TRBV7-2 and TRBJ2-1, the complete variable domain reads GAGVSQSPSNKVTEKGKDVELRCDPISGHTALYWYRQSLGQGLEFLIYFQGNSAPDKSGLPSDRFSAERTGGSVSTLTIQRTQQEDSAVYLCASSLVGLAGVNEQFFGPGTRLTVL.

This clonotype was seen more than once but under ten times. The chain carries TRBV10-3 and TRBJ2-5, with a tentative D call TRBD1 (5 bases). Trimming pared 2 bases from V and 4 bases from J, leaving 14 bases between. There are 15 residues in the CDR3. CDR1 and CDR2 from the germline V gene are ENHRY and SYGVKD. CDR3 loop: CAISEGHGLGETQYF. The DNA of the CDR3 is TGTGCCATCAGTGAGGGACACGGCCTGGGAGAGACCCAGTACTTC.

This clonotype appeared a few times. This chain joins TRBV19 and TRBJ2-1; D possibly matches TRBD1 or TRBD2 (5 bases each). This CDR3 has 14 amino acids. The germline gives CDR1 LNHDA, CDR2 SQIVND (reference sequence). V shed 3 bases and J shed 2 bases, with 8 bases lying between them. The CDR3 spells CASSMGTAYNEQFF. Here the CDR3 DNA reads TGTGCCAGTAGTATGGGGACGGCCTACAATGAGCAGTTCTTC.

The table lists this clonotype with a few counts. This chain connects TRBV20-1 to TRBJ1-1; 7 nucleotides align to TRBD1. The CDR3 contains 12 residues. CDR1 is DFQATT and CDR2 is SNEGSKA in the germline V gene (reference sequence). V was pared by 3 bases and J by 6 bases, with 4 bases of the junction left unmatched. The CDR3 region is CSAREGASEAFF. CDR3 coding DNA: TGCAGTGCTAGGGAGGGGGCTTCTGAAGCTTTCTTT.

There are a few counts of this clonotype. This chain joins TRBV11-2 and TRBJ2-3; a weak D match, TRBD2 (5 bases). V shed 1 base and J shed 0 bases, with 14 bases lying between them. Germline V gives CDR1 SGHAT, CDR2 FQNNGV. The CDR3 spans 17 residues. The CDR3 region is CASSLVPVWESTDTQYF. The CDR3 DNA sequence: TGTGCCAGCAGCTTAGTCCCCGTTTGGGAGAGCACAGATACGCAGTATTTT.

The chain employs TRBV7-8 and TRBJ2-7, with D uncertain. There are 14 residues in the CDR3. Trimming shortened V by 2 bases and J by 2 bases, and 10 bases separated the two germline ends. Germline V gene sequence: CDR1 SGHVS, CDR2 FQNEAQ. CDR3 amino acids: CASSLPSPAYEQYF. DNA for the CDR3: TGTGCCAGCAGCTTACCCAGCCCTGCCTACGAGCAGTACTTC.

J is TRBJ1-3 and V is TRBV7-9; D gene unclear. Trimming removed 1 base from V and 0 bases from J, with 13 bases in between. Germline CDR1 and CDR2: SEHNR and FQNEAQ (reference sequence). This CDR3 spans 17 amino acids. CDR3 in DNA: TGTGCCAGCAGCTTAGGTGGGCCACAAACCTCTGGAAACACCATATATTTT. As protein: CASSLGGPQTSGNTIYF. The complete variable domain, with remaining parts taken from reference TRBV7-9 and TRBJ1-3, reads DTGVSQNPRHKITKRGQNVTFRCDPISEHNRLYWYRQTLGQGPEFLTYFQNEAQLEKSRLLSDRFSAERPKGSFSTLEIQRTEQGDSAMYLCASSLGGPQTSGNTIYFGEGSWLTVV.

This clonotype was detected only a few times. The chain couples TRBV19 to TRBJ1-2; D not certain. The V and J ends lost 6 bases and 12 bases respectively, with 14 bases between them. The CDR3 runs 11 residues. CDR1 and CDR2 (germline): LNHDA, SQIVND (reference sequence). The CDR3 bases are TGTGCCAGTAGAGACGACCGGAAACACACCTTC. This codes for CASRDDRKHTF.

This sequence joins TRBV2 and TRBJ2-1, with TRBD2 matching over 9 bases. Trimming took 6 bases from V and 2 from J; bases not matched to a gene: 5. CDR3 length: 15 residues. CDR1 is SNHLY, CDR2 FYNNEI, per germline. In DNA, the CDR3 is TGTGCCAGCAGCCGACTAGCGGAAACCTACAATGAGCAGTTCTTC. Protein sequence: CASSRLAETYNEQFF.

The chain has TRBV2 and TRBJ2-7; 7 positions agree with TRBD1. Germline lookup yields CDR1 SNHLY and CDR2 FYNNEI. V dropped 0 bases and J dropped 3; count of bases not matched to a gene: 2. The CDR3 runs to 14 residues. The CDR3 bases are TGTGCCAGCAGTGAAGCCACAGGGGTCTACGAGCAGTACTTC. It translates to CASSEATGVYEQYF.

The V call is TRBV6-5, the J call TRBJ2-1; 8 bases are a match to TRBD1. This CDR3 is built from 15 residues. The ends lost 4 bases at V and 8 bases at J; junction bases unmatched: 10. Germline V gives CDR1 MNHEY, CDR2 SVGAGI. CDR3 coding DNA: TGTGCCAGCAGTTCTCCGGGACAGGCCCTCGATGAGCAGTTCTTC. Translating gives CASSSPGQALDEQFF.

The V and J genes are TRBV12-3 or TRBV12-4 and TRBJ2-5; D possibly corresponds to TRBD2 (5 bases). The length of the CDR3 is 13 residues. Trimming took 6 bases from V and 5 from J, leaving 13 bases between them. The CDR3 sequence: CASSEEDPETQYF. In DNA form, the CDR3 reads TGTGCCAGCAGCGAGGAGGACCCCGAGACCCAGTACTTC.

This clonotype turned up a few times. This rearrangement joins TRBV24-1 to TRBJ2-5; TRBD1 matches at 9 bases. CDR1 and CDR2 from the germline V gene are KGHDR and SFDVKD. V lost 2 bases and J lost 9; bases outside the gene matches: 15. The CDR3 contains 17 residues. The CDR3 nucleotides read TGTGCCACCAGTGATTCCTATTCGTCCGGGACAGGGTTTGCCCAGTACTTC. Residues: CATSDSYSSGTGFAQYF.

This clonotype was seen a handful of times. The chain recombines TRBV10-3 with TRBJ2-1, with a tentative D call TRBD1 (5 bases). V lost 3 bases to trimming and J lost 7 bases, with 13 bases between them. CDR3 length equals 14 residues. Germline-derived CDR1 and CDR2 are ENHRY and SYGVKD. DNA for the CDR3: TGTGCCATCAGTGATCAGAAAGGGGCAAATGAGCAGTTCTTC. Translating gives CAISDQKGANEQFF.

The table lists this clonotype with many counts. CDR3 DNA: TGTGCCAGCAGCGTCGCCCAGGGGGCCGCCTACGAGCAGTACTTC. This sequence encodes CASSVAQGAAYEQYF. The rearrangement links TRBV9 to TRBJ2-7, with 8 bases lining up with TRBD1. CDR1 and CDR2 from the germline V gene are SGDLS and YYNGEE. The CDR3 has 15 amino acids. V lost 2 bases to trimming and J lost 2 bases; unmatched junction nucleotides: 6. Based on the CDR3 plus reference TRBV9 and TRBJ2-7, the full variable domain is DSGVTQTPKHLITATGQRVTLRCSPRSGDLSVYWYQQSLDQGLQFLIQYYNGEERAKGNILERFSAQQFPDLHSELNLSSLELGDSALYFCASSVAQGAAYEQYFGPGTRLTVT.

The CDR3 is CASSLVQGGEEPQHF. Here the CDR3 DNA reads TGTGCCAGCAGCTTGGTCCAGGGCGGTGAGGAGCCCCAGCATTTT. V gene TRBV5-5 combines with J gene TRBJ1-5, with a tentative D call TRBD1 (5 bases). The CDR3 length is 15 residues. The V gene's germline CDR1 is SGHKS and CDR2 YYEKEE (reference sequence). Trimming removed 0 bases at V and 8 bases at J, with 15 bases between.

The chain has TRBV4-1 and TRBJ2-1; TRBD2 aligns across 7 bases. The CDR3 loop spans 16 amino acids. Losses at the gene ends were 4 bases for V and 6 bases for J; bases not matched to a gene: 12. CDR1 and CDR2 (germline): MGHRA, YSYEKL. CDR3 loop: CASSPPQRGVGNEQFF. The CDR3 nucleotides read TGCGCCAGCAGCCCACCCCAGCGGGGAGTGGGCAATGAGCAGTTCTTC.

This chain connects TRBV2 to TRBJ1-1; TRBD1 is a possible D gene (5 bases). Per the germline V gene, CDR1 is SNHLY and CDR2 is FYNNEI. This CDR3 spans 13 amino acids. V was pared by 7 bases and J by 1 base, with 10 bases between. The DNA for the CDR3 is TGTGCCAGCATAATTAGGGGGAACACTGAAGCTTTCTTT. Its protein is CASIIRGNTEAFF.

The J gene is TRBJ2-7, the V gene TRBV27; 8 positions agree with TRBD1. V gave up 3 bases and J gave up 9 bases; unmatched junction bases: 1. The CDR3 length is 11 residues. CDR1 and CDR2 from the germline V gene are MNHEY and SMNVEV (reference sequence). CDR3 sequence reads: CASSLGQVQYF. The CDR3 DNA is TGTGCCAGCAGTTTGGGACAGGTGCAGTACTTC.

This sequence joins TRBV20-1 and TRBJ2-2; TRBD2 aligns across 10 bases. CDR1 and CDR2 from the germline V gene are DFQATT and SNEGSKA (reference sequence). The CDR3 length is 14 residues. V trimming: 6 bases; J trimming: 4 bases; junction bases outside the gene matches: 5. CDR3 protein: CSAVSGGATGELFF. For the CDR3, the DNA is TGCAGTGCAGTGAGCGGGGGGGCCACCGGGGAGCTGTTTTTT.

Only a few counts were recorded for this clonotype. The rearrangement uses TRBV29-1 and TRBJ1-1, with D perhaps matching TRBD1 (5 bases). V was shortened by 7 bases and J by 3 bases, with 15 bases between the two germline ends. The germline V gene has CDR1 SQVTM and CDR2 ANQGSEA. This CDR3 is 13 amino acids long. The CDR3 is CSGLDSYHTEAFF. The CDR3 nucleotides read TGCAGCGGCCTAGACAGTTACCACACTGAAGCTTTCTTT.

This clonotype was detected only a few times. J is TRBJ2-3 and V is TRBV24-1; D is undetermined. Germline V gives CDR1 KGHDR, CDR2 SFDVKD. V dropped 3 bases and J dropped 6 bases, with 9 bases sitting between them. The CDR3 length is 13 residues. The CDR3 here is CATSDRTGDTQYF. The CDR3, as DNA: TGTGCCACCAGTGATCGGACCGGGGATACGCAGTATTTT.

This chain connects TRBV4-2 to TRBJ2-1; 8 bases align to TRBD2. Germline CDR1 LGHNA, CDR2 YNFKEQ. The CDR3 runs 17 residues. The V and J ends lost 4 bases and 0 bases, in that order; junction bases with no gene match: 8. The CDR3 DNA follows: TGTGCCAGCAGCCGCCAAACTAGCGGTAGCTCCTACAATGAGCAGTTCTTC. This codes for CASSRQTSGSSYNEQFF.

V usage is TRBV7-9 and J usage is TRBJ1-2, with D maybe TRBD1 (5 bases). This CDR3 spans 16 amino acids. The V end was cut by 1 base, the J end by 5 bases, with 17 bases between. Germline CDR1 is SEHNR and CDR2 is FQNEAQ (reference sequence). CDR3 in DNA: TGTGCCAGCAGCTTAGAGGGAACGGGGGTTGGTTATGGCTACACCTTC. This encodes CASSLEGTGVGYGYTF.

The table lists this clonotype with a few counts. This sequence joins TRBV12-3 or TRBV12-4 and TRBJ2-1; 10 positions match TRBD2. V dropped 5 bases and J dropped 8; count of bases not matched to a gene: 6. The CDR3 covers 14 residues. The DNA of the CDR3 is TGTGCCAGCAGTCCCCGGGGGACTAGCGATGAGCAGTTCTTC. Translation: CASSPRGTSDEQFF.